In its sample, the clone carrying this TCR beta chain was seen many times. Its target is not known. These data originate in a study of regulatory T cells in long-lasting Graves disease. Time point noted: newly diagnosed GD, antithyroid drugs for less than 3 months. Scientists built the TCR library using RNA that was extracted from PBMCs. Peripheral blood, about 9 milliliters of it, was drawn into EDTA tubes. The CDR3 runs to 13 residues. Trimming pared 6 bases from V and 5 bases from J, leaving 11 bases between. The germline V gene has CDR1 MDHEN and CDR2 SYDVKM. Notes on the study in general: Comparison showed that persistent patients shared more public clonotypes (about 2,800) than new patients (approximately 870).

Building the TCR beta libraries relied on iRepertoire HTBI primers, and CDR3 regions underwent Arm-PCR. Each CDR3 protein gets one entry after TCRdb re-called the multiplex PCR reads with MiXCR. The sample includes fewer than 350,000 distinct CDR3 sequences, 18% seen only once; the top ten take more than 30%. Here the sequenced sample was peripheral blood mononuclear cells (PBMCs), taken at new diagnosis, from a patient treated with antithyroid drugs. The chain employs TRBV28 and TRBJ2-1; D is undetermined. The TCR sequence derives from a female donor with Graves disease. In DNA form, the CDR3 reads TGTGCCAGCAGGGGCCCGAGGAACAATGAGCAGTTCTTC. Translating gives CASRGPRNNEQFF.